This T cell receptor beta chain was sequenced during a study of blood T cell repertoires in COVID-19. Clones were read by immunoSEQ multiplex PCR, and TCRdb kept only the in-frame ones, dropping some. Altogether 69,000 or so clones are present, 80% to 90% being singletons, with the ten largest covering more than 4.5%. V dropped 3 bases and J dropped 8; count of bases not matched to a gene: 2. Germline loops: CDR1 LNHDA, CDR2 SQIVND (reference sequence). CDR3 length equals 15 residues. The rearrangement joins TRBV19 to TRBJ2-2; 14 nucleotides align to TRBD2. The sequence came from a woman aged 80 or over with active or convalescent COVID-19. The sequenced sample was peripheral blood. The CDR3 here is CASSMRTSGRGELFF. The CDR3 region has the DNA TGTGCCAGTAGTATGAGGACTAGCGGGAGGGGGGAGCTGTTTTTT.